This T cell receptor (beta chain) came from a study of blood T cells in healthy people across ages. Looking at the study overall: For every two T cells, template switching captured about one barcoded beta molecule. Points from the study as a whole: A roughly linear fall in TCR beta diversity per million T cells was seen with increasing age.

The CDR3 has 14 amino acids. CDR1 and CDR2 from the germline V gene are SQVTM and ANQGSEA. Trimming took 7 bases from V and 7 from J, leaving 17 bases between them. This clonotype was seen a handful of times. The antigen remains unidentified. Primers used in a second PCR of about 6 to 12 cycles were a sample-barcoded 5' primer and a J-beta primer mix. TCRdb re-called the 5' RACE reads through MiXCR, storing one row per CDR3 protein. The table has about 1 million distinct CDR3 sequences, 35% to 55% seen once; the top ten hold 18%. Material: blood. This TCR came from a woman aged 60 to 75 in good health. This chain joins TRBV29-1 and TRBJ1-6; D uncertain. The DNA for the CDR3 is TGCAGCGCCGCGACTGGCAGCGCCAATTCACCCCTCCACTTT. It specifies CSAATGSANSPLHF. Variable domain in full (rest from reference TRBV29-1 and TRBJ1-6): SAVISQKPSRDICQRGTSLTIQCQVDSQVTMMFWYRQQPGQSLTLIATANQGSEATYESGFVIDKFPISRPNLTFSTLTVSNMSPEDSSIYLCSAATGSANSPLHFGNGTRLTVT.